Below, 13 T cell receptor beta chains from the same sample are listed, as sequenced in a study of Ad26.COV2.S vaccination and SARS-CoV-2 variants. Here immunoSEQ multiplex PCR was the method, and the copy in TCRdb shows in-frame clones only, minus some. The repertoire holds 240,000 or so clones, more than 75% seen once, with about 10% in the top ten. Treatment here: around 19 received Ad26.COV2.S at low or high dose, single or two shots; 5 received placebo; per-sample allocation not given. Sampling was done on day 63 after the first vaccine or placebo injection. The sequencing here drew on peripheral blood, taken in a trial of Ad26.COV2.S vaccine versus placebo. All receptors derive from a person aged 18-60 years who received the Ad26.COV2.S COVID-19 vaccine or a placebo.

V and J are TRBV28 and TRBJ1-5; 9 bases align to TRBD1. The CDR3 consists of 14 residues. The V and J ends lost 10 bases and 4 bases, in that order; junction bases with no gene match: 8. Germline values: CDR1 MDHEN, CDR2 SYDVKM. CDR3 protein: CATSDRGSNQPQHF. The CDR3 bases are TGTGCCACCTCGGACAGGGGAAGTAATCAGCCCCAGCATTTT. Together with reference TRBV28 and TRBJ1-5, the CDR3 gives the full variable domain: DVKVTQSSRYLVKRTGEKVFLECVQDMDHENMFWYRQDPGLGLRLIYFSYDVKMKEKGDIPEGYSVSREKKERFSLILESASTNQTSMYLCATSDRGSNQPQHFGDGTRLSIL.

This clone appeared a few times. CDR3 nucleotides: TGCAGCGTTGACCGGACAGGTAACACTGAAGCTTTCTTT. This encodes CSVDRTGNTEAFF. This chain joins TRBV29-1 and TRBJ1-1; 7 positions match TRBD1. The V gene end was trimmed by 3 bases and the J gene end by 2 bases; junction bases not matched to a gene: 3. This CDR3 is built from 13 residues. Germline loops: CDR1 SQVTM, CDR2 ANQGSEA.

The chain employs TRBV27 and TRBJ2-7; D possibly matches TRBD1 or TRBD2 (5 bases each). Deletions cut 6 bases from V and 2 bases from J, with 17 bases between. Germline-derived CDR1 and CDR2 are MNHEY and SMNVEV (reference sequence). The CDR3 has 15 residues. The CDR3 is CASRYSGTETYEQYF. For the CDR3, the DNA is TGTGCCAGCAGATACTCCGGGACGGAAACCTACGAGCAGTACTTC.

In DNA, the CDR3 is TGTGCCAGCAGCCAAGATGGGAGGGGCGGGGTTTCCTACGAGCAGTACTTC. This codes for CASSQDGRGGVSYEQYF. This rearrangement joins TRBV3-1 (or the pseudogene TRBV3-2) to TRBJ2-7, with 7 bases matching TRBD2. J lost 1 base, V lost 0 bases, and 9 bases had no gene match. This CDR3 spans 17 amino acids. Germline V CDR1 and CDR2: LGHDT, YNNKEL (reference sequence).

The V call is TRBV5-1, the J call TRBJ2-7; D might be TRBD2 (5 bases). V was shortened by 0 bases and J by 1 base, with 8 bases between the two germline ends. Germline V CDR1 and CDR2: SGHRS, YFSETQ. The CDR3 is 14 amino acids. DNA of the CDR3: TGCGCCAGCAGCTTGGCCAGGACTTCCTACGAGCAGTACTTC. Translated, it gives CASSLARTSYEQYF.

This rearrangement joins TRBV28 to TRBJ1-3; a weak D match, TRBD1 (6 bases). The CDR3 spans 13 residues. Germline CDR1 MDHEN, CDR2 SYDVKM. V lost 2 bases and J 8 bases, leaving 10 bases between the germline ends. The CDR3 coding sequence is TGTGCCAGCAGTTTACAGGGGCTGGACACCATATATTTT. This codes for CASSLQGLDTIYF.

This chain joins TRBV28 and TRBJ2-7, with TRBD1 as a possible D gene (6 bases). Trimming cost V 0 bases and J 3 bases, with 9 bases left between them. The CDR3 consists of 14 residues. Germline-derived CDR1 and CDR2 are MDHEN and SYDVKM. CDR3 bases: TGTGCCAGCAGTTTATGGGACAGTAGCTACGAGCAGTACTTC. Translating it yields CASSLWDSSYEQYF.

Only one count was recorded for this clone. V usage is TRBV20-1 and J usage is TRBJ2-3, with a possible D match to TRBD1 (6 bases). CDR3 length: 11 residues. In germline, CDR1 is DFQATT, CDR2 SNEGSKA (reference sequence). V lost 6 bases, J lost 14 bases, and 18 bases lay in between. The CDR3 nucleotides read TGCAGTGCCCCAACAGGGACATCTCCGTATTTT. This gives the protein CSAPTGTSPYF.

The gene calls are TRBV9 and TRBJ1-1; D possibly corresponds to TRBD1 (5 bases). This CDR3 spans 14 amino acids. Trimming left V 3 bases short and J 3 bases short, with 12 bases between. Germline values: CDR1 SGDLS, CDR2 YYNGEE. This chain's CDR3 is CASSARGGDTEAFF. CDR3 sequence (DNA): TGTGCCAGCAGCGCGAGGGGCGGAGACACTGAAGCTTTCTTT. The variable domain in full, with the rest retrieved from reference TRBV9 and TRBJ1-1, is DSGVTQTPKHLITATGQRVTLRCSPRSGDLSVYWYQQSLDQGLQFLIQYYNGEERAKGNILERFSAQQFPDLHSELNLSSLELGDSALYFCASSARGGDTEAFFGQGTRLTVV.

In this sample, this clone turned up many times. This chain links TRBV28 with TRBJ1-5; weak D call: TRBD1 (5 bases). The germline CDR1 and CDR2 sequences are MDHEN and SYDVKM. V lost 6 bases and J lost 7, with 13 bases in between. This CDR3 comprises 13 residues. CDR3 sequence reads: CASRGTAEQPQHF. The CDR3 DNA is TGTGCCAGCAGGGGGACTGCCGAACAGCCCCAGCATTTT.

The gene calls are TRBV7-3 and TRBJ1-6, with a weak D call TRBD1 (5 bases). The V gene lost 2 bases and the J gene lost 8 bases, with 13 bases spanning the gap. The length of the CDR3 is 15 residues. CDR1 and CDR2 (germline): SGHTA, FQGTGA. CDR3 in amino acids: CASSLFAGGDSPLHF. In DNA, the CDR3 is TGTGCCAGCAGCTTATTTGCGGGGGGTGATTCACCCCTCCACTTT.

The chain couples TRBV6-9 to TRBJ2-1; D is possibly TRBD1 or TRBD2 (5 bases each). The germline gives CDR1 MNHGY, CDR2 SVAAGI. V was pared by 1 base and J by 5 bases, with 21 bases between. CDR3 size: 18 residues. The CDR3 DNA follows: TGTGCCAGCAGTTATTTGCCCGGGACCGCGATCGGAAACAATGAGCAGTTCTTC. This codes for CASSYLPGTAIGNNEQFF.

This clone was detected once. This chain joins TRBV18 and TRBJ1-5; TRBD1 is a possible D gene (5 bases). Trimming took off 3 bases at V and 3 bases at J, with 15 bases between the two ends. Germline assignment: CDR1 KGHSH and CDR2 LQKENI. The CDR3 consists of 16 residues. In nucleotides, the CDR3 is TGTGCCAGCTCACCGCCGGGACTAGGAGACAATCAGCCCCAGCATTTT. As protein: CASSPPGLGDNQPQHF.